Reported below is one T cell receptor (beta chain). This clonotype has a count of ten or more. Its antigen is currently not known. Base qualities are not provided; no much larger clone lies one nucleotide away. The data originate from a study of T cells in Graves' hyperthyroidism and ophthalmopathy (dated by TCRdb to between 2018 and 2020). Describing the broader study: Peripheral blood samples were taken at the time of initial diagnosis, prior to any treatment. A discovery cohort of approximately 97 patients, fewer than 50 with Graves' ophthalmopathy and 57 with stable Graves' hyperthyroidism, was used to find distinguishing TCR V-J signatures. Prospective prediction of ophthalmopathy was tested in an independent validation cohort consisting of roughly 19 hyperthyroidism patients and 17 patients who later progressed to ophthalmopathy. The paper reports TCR Vbeta CDR3 sequencing of some 140 peripheral blood samples: approximately 43 ophthalmopathy, 75 to 80 hyperthyroidism and approximately 17 progressor patients. After blood sampling, hyperthyroidism patients were treated with methimazole at a starting dose of 30 mg daily, and ophthalmopathy patients were treated with high-dose intravenous methylprednisolone. For training and testing, the 100 or so patients in the discovery cohort were randomly divided in a 7:3 ratio. In addition, the study compared T-cell repertoires in thyroid tissue and in blood from about 6 Graves' hyperthyroidism patients. Broad study findings and their caveats: During validation, the model predicted progression to ophthalmopathy a median of approximately 7 months ahead of onset, with just under 71% sensitivity and roughly 75% specificity. Ophthalmopathy was separated from stable hyperthyroidism by a 13 V-J signature model, with around 90% sensitivity and around 81% specificity obtained in cross-validation and 80%/75% obtained in testing. Most expanded thyroid clonotypes (frequency above 0.001) were also found in blood, which suggests that blood repertoires may mirror thyroid immune responses. No statistical method was used to set the sample size in advance, and investigators knew the group allocation.

Ophthalmopathy patients had moderately to severely active disease, with a Clinical Activity Score of 3 or more, a NOSPECS grade of 4 or more, and a disease duration of less than 3 months. The study excluded patients with uncontrolled infections, other autoimmune diseases, pregnancy or lactation. Diagnoses relied on clinical symptoms, serum thyroxine and TRAb, thyroid ultrasound and orbital computed tomography. PBMCs were separated from 10 ml of fresh peripheral blood using Ficoll-Paque density gradient centrifugation. Trizol reagent was used to extract total RNA, and RNA quality was then checked on an Agilent 2100 Bioanalyzer. The TCR beta CDR3 regions were amplified from RNA transcripts. For the first round of RT-PCR on the TCR CDR3, the HTBI primer set was used together with the Qiagen OneStep RT-PCR kit. The libraries were constructed in a second round of multiplex PCR and then size-selected and purified. The libraries were sequenced on an Illumina HiSeq2000 using paired-end 100 bp reads. Per the authors' processing: SOAPnuke was used to process the raw data, removing reads that contained adapters or uncalled bases, had a mean Phred below 15, or lacked an exact match to the constant primer or identifier. COPE v1.2.5 was used to merge the high-quality paired reads, and each unique nucleotide sequence was defined as a clonotype. Clonotypes were aligned to IMGT TRBV, TRBD and TRBJ reference segments using MiTCR v1.1. The analysis was restricted to V-J combinations with a frequency above 0.0001, which together covered just over 99% of the repertoires. A TCS score was defined as the ratio of F50 (clonal expansion) to E x V (chaos), with BLOSUM62-based TCRdist applied between CDR3 peptides within each V-J. Welch's t-statistics and random forest reduced approximately 520 V-J features to 13, which were used in a naive Bayes classifier (R e1071). Clones were called with MiXCR by TCRdb after fastp trimmed the public reads at Q25, and only in-frame beta chains were retained. Merged by CDR3 protein, the rows form single entries marked with the most common genes and DNA. V and J calls and clone size were set by TCRdb, not the authors. Present in this sample are some 490,000 distinct CDR3 sequences, 20% to 25% of which were seen just once. The top ten clones comprise 45% to 50% of the sample.

The CDR3 measures 13 amino acids from cysteine to phenylalanine. Solely the CDR3 DNA is kept, with 39 bases framed from the first base. The CDR1 and CDR2 encoded by the germline V gene are SGHAT and FQNNGV. V and J lose 5 bases and 3 bases, and a span of 8 bases separates them. The sequence was obtained from a woman in her seventies with Graves' ophthalmopathy. The V and J genes are TRBV11-2 and TRBJ2-1, with the D assignment possibly TRBD1 or TRBD2, given 5 matching bases for each. The sample was blood. The nucleotide sequence reads TGTGCCAGCAGCCGGGACCACTACAATGAGCAGTTCTTC. This yields the protein CASSRDHYNEQFF.